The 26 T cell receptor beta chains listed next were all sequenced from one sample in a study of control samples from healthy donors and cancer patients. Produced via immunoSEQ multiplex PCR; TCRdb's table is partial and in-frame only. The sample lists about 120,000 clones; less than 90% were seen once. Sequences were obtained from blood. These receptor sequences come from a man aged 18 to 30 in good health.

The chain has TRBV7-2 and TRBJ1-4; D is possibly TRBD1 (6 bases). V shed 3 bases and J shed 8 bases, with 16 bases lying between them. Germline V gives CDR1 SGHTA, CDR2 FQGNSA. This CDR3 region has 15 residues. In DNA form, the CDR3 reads TGTGCCAGCAGCTTGTCCGGGACACGACTCGAAAAACTGTTTTTT. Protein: CASSLSGTRLEKLFF.

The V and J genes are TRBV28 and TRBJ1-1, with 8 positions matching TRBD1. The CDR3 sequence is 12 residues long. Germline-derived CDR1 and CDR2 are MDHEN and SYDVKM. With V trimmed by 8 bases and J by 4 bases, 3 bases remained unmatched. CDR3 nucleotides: TGTGCCAGCGATACAGGGGGCACTGAAGCTTTCTTT. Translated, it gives CASDTGGTEAFF.

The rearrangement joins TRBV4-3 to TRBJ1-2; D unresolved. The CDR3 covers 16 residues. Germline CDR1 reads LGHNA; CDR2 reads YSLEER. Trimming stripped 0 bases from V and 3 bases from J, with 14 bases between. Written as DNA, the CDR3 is TGCGCCAGCAGCCAAGACCGAGGCGCCAAAGACTATGGCTACACCTTC. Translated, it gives CASSQDRGAKDYGYTF.

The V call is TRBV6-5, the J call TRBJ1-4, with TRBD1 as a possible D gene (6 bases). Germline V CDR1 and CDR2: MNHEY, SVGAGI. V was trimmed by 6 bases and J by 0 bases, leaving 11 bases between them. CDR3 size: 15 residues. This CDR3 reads CASRRDISTNEKLFF. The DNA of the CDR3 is TGTGCCAGCAGGCGGGACATCTCAACTAATGAAAAACTGTTTTTT.

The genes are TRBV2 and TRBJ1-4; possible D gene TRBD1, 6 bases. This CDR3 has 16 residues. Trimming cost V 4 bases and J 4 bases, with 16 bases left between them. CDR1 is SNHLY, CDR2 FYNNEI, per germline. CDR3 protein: CASSGRGAGGNEKLFF. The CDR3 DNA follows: TGTGCCAGCAGTGGGAGGGGGGCAGGAGGTAATGAAAAACTGTTTTTT. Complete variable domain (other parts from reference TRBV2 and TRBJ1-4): EPEVTQTPSHQVTQMGQEVILRCVPISNHLYFYWYRQILGQKVEFLVSFYNNEISEKSEIFDDQFSVERPDGSNFTLKIRSTKLEDSAMYFCASSGRGAGGNEKLFFGSGTQLSVL.

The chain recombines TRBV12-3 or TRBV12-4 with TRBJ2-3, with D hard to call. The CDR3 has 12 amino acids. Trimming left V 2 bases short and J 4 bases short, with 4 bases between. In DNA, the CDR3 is TGTGCCAGCAGTTTAAGCCCAGATACGCAGTATTTT. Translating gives CASSLSPDTQYF.

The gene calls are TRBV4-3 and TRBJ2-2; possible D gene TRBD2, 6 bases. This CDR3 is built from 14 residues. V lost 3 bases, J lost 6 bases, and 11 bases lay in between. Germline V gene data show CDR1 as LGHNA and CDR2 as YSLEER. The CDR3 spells CASSQSGPSGELFF. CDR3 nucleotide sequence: TGCGCCAGCAGCCAGAGCGGGCCTTCCGGGGAGCTGTTTTTT.

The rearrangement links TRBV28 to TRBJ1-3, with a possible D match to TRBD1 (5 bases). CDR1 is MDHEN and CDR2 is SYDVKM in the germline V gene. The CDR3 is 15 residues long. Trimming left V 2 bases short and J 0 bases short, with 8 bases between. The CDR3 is CASSLAGPSGNTIYF. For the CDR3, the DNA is TGTGCCAGCAGTTTAGCAGGGCCCTCTGGAAACACCATATATTTT.

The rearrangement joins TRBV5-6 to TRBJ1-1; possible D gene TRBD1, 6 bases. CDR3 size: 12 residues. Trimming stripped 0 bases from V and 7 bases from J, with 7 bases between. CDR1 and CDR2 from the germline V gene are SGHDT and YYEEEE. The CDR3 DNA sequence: TGTGCCAGCAGCTTGGTGGACAGTGAAGCTTTCTTT. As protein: CASSLVDSEAFF. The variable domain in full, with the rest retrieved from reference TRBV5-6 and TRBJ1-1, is DAGVTQSPTHLIKTRGQQVTLRCSPKSGHDTVSWYQQALGQGPQFIFQYYEEEERQRGNFPDRFSGHQFPNYSSELNVNALLLGDSALYLCASSLVDSEAFFGQGTRLTVV.

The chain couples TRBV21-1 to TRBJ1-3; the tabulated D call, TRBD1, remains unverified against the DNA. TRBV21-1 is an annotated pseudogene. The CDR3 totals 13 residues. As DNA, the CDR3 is TGTGCCAGCAGCAAAGGGCCTGGAAACACCATATATTTT. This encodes CASSKGPGNTIYF.

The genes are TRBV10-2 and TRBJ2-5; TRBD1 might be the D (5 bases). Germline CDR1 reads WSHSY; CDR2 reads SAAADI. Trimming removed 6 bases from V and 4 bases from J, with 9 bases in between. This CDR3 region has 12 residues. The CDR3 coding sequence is TGCGCCAGCAGGCACGACAGAGAGACCCAGTACTTC. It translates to CASRHDRETQYF.

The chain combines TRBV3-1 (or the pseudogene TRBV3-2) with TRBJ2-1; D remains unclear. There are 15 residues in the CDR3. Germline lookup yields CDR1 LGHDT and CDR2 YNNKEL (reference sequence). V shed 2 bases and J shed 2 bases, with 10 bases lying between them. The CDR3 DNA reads TGTGCCAGCAGCCAAAGAAGGGATACCTACAATGAGCAGTTCTTC. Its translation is CASSQRRDTYNEQFF.

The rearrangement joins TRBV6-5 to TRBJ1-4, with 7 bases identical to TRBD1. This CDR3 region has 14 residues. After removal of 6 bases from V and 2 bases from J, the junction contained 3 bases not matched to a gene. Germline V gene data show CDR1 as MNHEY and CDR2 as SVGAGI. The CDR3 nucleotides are TGTGCCAGCAGGGTACAGGGGACTAATGAAAAACTGTTTTTT. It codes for CASRVQGTNEKLFF.

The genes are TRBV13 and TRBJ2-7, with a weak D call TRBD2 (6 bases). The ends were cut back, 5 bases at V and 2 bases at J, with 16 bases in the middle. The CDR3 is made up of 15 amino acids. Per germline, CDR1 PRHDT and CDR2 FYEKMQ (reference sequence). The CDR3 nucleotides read TGTGCCAGCAGCCCGAGACTAGAGAGGGCCTACGAGCAGTACTTC. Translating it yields CASSPRLERAYEQYF.

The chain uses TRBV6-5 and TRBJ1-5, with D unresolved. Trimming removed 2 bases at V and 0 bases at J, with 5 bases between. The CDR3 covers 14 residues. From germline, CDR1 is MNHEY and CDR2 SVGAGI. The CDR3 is CASSYAVSNQPQHF. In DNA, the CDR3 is TGTGCCAGCAGTTACGCAGTTAGCAATCAGCCCCAGCATTTT.

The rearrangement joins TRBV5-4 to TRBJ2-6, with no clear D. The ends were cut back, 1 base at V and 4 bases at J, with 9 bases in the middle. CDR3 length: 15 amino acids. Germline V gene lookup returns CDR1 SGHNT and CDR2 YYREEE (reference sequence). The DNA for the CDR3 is TGTGCCAGCAGCTTGTCAGGTTCAGGGGCCAACGTCCTGACTTTC. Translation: CASSLSGSGANVLTF.

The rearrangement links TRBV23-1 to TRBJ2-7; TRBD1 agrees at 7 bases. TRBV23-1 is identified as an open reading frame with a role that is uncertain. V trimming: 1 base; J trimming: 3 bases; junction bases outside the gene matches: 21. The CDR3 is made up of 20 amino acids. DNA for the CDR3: TGCGCCAGCAGTCAATTCGATGGGACAGAGGGGGCTAGAGAAAGCTACGAGCAGTACTTC. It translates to CASSQFDGTEGARESYEQYF.

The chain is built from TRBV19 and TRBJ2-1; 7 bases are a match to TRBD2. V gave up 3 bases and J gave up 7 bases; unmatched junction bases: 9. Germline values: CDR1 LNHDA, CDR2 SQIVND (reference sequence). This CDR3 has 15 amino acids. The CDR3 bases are TGTGCCAGTAGTATCGGTGGGGGAGCGGGGAATGAGCAGTTCTTC. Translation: CASSIGGGAGNEQFF.

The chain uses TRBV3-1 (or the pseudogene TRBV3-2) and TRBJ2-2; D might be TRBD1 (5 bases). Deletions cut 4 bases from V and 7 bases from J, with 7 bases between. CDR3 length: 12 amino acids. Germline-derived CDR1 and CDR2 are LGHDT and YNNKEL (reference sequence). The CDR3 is CASSPQGGELFF. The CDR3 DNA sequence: TGTGCCAGCAGCCCCCAGGGCGGGGAGCTGTTTTTT.

DNA of the CDR3: TGCGCCAGCAGCCAAGTCGGCAGCCCATCCTACGAGCAGTACTTC. It translates to CASSQVGSPSYEQYF. V is TRBV4-3 and J is TRBJ2-7; D is unclear. Germline assignment: CDR1 LGHNA and CDR2 YSLEER. V was pared by 1 base and J by 1 base, with 11 bases between. The CDR3 runs to 15 residues.

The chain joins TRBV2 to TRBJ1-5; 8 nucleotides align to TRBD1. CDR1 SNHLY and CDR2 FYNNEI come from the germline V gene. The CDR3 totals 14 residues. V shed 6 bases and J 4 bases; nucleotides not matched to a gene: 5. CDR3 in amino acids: CASRDRGENQPQHF. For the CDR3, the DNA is TGTGCCAGCAGAGACAGGGGAGAGAATCAGCCCCAGCATTTT.

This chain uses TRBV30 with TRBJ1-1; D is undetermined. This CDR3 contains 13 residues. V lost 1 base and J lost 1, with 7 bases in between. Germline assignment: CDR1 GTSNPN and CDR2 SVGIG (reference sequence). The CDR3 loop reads CAWSALGNTEAFF. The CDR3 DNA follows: TGTGCCTGGAGTGCCCTTGGGAACACTGAAGCTTTCTTT.

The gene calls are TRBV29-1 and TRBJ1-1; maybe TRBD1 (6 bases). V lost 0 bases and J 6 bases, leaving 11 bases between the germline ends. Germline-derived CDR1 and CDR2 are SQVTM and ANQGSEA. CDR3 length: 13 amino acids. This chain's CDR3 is CSVEDRGLAEAFF. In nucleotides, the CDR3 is TGCAGCGTTGAAGATAGGGGGTTGGCTGAAGCTTTCTTT.

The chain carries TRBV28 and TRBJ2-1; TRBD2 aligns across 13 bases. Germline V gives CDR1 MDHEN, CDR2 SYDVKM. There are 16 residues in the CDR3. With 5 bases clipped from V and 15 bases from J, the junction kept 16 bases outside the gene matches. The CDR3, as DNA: TGTGCCAGCAGTACGAGACTAGCGGGAGGCACTATGAGTGGGTTCTTC. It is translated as CASSTRLAGGTMSGFF.

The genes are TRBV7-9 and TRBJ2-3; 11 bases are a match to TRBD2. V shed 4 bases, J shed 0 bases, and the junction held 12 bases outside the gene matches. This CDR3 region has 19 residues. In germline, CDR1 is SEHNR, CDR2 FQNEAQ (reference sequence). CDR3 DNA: TGTGCCAGCAGCTCCTGGAATAGCGGGAGGGTTAATAGCACAGATACGCAGTATTTT. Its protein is CASSSWNSGRVNSTDTQYF. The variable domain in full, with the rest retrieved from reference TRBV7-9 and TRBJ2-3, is DTGVSQNPRHKITKRGQNVTFRCDPISEHNRLYWYRQTLGQGPEFLTYFQNEAQLEKSRLLSDRFSAERPKGSFSTLEIQRTEQGDSAMYLCASSSWNSGRVNSTDTQYFGPGTRLTVL.

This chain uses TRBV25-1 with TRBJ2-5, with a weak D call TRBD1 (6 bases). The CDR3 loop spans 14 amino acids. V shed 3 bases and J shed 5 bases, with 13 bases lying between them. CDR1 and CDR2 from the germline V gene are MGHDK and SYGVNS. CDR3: CASSDPRGRETQYF. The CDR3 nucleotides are TGTGCCAGCAGTGACCCCAGGGGTCGGGAGACCCAGTACTTC.